These 12 T cell receptor beta chains were sequenced from one sample in a study of PD-L1 blockade in urothelial cancer. The repertoire was sequenced with immunoSEQ multiplex PCR; TCRdb's copy has only in-frame clones and lacks some. The repertoire has 23,000 or so clones, 82% of them found once; the top ten carry approximately 1.5%. The time point is: peripheral blood 6 weeks after treatment start. The sequencing here drew on PBMCs, taken around atezolizumab (anti-PD-L1) treatment. The receptors come from a man aged 70-80 years with urothelial cancer.

The chain joins TRBV5-4 to TRBJ1-2; D is undetermined. Trimming took off 9 bases at V and 2 bases at J, with 17 bases between the two ends. This CDR3 region has 14 residues. Germline loops: CDR1 SGHNT, CDR2 YYREEE (reference sequence). The DNA of the CDR3 is TGTGCCACCTTCCATAGGTCCGGGAACTATGGCTACACCTTC. This translates into CATFHRSGNYGYTF.

J is TRBJ2-7 and V is TRBV7-2; the match to TRBD1 covers 10 bases. This CDR3 is 13 amino acids long. Germline loops: CDR1 SGHTA, CDR2 FQGNSA. V was pared by 3 bases and J by 6 bases, with 2 bases of the junction left unmatched. The CDR3 nucleotides read TGTGCCAGCAGCTTCCGACAGGGGGCCGAGCAGTACTTC. Protein sequence: CASSFRQGAEQYF. Filled out from reference TRBV7-2 and TRBJ2-7, the complete variable domain reads GAGVSQSPSNKVTEKGKDVELRCDPISGHTALYWYRQSLGQGLEFLIYFQGNSAPDKSGLPSDRFSAERTGGSVSTLTIQRTQQEDSAVYLCASSFRQGAEQYFGPGTRLTVT.

The J gene is TRBJ1-3, the V gene TRBV12-5; 7 nucleotides agree with TRBD1. V lost 5 bases to trimming and J lost 1 base; unmatched junction nucleotides: 14. The CDR3 is 18 amino acids. The germline gives CDR1 LGHNT, CDR2 FRNRAP. Here the CDR3 reads CASGQSGTDPLSGNTIYF. The CDR3, as DNA: TGTGCTAGTGGTCAATCCGGGACAGACCCACTATCTGGAAACACCATATATTTT.

This clone has just a few counts. This chain uses TRBV10-3 with TRBJ2-7; D is perhaps TRBD1 (6 bases). Trimming took off 6 bases at V and 4 bases at J, with 10 bases between the two ends. Germline-derived CDR1 and CDR2 are ENHRY and SYGVKD. The CDR3 covers 12 residues. CDR3 bases: TGTGCCATCAGCCAAGACAGGTACGAGCAGTACTTC. It is translated as CAISQDRYEQYF.

The chain is built from TRBV29-1 and TRBJ1-2; tentatively, D is TRBD1 (6 bases). V lost 4 bases, J lost 2 bases, and 8 bases lay in between. Germline values: CDR1 SQVTM, CDR2 ANQGSEA. There are 12 residues in the CDR3. The CDR3 reads CSVVQGNYGYTF. The CDR3 nucleotides read TGCAGCGTTGTGCAGGGGAACTATGGCTACACCTTC.

By proportion, this clone is medium-sized (0.01 to 0.1%). Additional DNA sequences in this sample encode the identical CDR3. In DNA form, the CDR3 reads TGCAGCGTTGAGCGGAACACTGAAGCTTTCTTT. This gives the protein CSVERNTEAFF. The gene calls are TRBV29-1 and TRBJ1-1; unclear D gene. This CDR3 region has 11 residues. Germline CDR1 is SQVTM and CDR2 is ANQGSEA. The germline V and J ends were trimmed by 3 bases and 1 base, with 3 bases remaining between them.

V usage is TRBV6-4 and J usage is TRBJ2-3; 9 positions match TRBD2. Germline CDR1 and CDR2: MRHNA and SNTAGT. The CDR3 has 15 amino acids. Unmatched junction bases numbered 5, after V lost 3 bases and J lost 4 bases. CDR3 sequence: CASSEAGGSADTQYF. The CDR3 DNA sequence: TGTGCCAGCAGTGAGGCGGGAGGGAGCGCAGATACGCAGTATTTT.

This sequence joins TRBV28 and TRBJ2-7; D not certain. Trimming left V 3 bases short and J 11 bases short, with 11 bases between. CDR3 length: 11 residues. Germline CDR1 and CDR2: MDHEN and SYDVKM. DNA for the CDR3: TGTGCCAGCAGTTTCTCGGGTCGGGAGTACTTC. It translates to CASSFSGREYF.

The chain has TRBV7-9 and TRBJ2-1; 8 bases agree with TRBD2. Per the germline V gene, CDR1 is SEHNR and CDR2 is FQNEAQ (reference sequence). CDR3 length equals 16 residues. V was clipped by 5 bases and J by 9 bases; unmatched bases: 15. CDR3 residues: CASSEGRAGVAGEQFF. The CDR3 DNA reads as TGTGCCAGCAGCGAGGGGAGAGCGGGGGTAGCAGGTGAGCAGTTCTTC. Complete variable domain (other parts from reference TRBV7-9 and TRBJ2-1): DTGVSQNPRHKITKRGQNVTFRCDPISEHNRLYWYRQTLGQGPEFLTYFQNEAQLEKSRLLSDRFSAERPKGSFSTLEIQRTEQGDSAMYLCASSEGRAGVAGEQFFGPGTRLTVL.

This chain connects TRBV19 to TRBJ1-3; D is undetermined. This CDR3 spans 15 amino acids. The germline V gene encodes CDR1 LNHDA and CDR2 SQIVND (reference sequence). Trimming shortened V by 4 bases and J by 0 bases, and 10 bases separated the two germline ends. The CDR3 bases are TGTGCCAGTAGTACCCTGGAGCTCTCTGGAAACACCATATATTTT. Translating it yields CASSTLELSGNTIYF.

This chain links TRBV7-2 with TRBJ2-2, with 11 bases lining up with TRBD2. Germline V gene sequence: CDR1 SGHTA, CDR2 FQGNSA. This CDR3 comprises 17 residues. J gave up 1 base and V 4 bases, and 5 bases lay outside the gene matches. The CDR3 DNA follows: TGTGCCAGCAGCTCTCAAGGACTAGCGGGGAACACCGGGGAGCTGTTTTTT. Translated, it gives CASSSQGLAGNTGELFF.

The rearrangement links TRBV19 to TRBJ1-3; TRBD1 matches 9 bases. Germline V gives CDR1 LNHDA, CDR2 SQIVND (reference sequence). V dropped 9 bases and J dropped 6; count of bases not matched to a gene: 3. The CDR3 has 12 residues. CDR3 residues: CASDRGENTIYF. CDR3 in DNA: TGTGCCAGCGACAGGGGGGAAAACACCATATATTTT.